The 21 T cell receptor beta chains listed next were all sequenced from one sample in a study of T cells after posttransplantation cyclophosphamide. The naive gate required viable CD3+CD4+ or CD3+CD8+ cells with CCR7+CD45RA+CD45RO-CD95-CD27+CD28+ phenotype. The data were produced by immunoSEQ multiplex PCR, yet TCRdb's version contains in-frame clones alone and is incomplete. The sample comprises about 32,000 clones, roughly 90% of which are singletons, and around 0.1% rests with the top ten. Sample: naive CD4+ T cells sorted from blood. The receptor set was obtained from a young man in good health and a related stem cell transplant donor.

This rearrangement joins TRBV2 to TRBJ1-5; D not certain. V was shortened by 2 bases and J by 10 bases, with 12 bases between the two germline ends. The length of the CDR3 is 13 residues. CDR1 is SNHLY and CDR2 is FYNNEI in the germline V gene. This chain's CDR3 is CASSENRGGPQHF. CDR3 in DNA: TGTGCCAGCAGTGAAAATAGAGGTGGCCCCCAGCATTTT. Drawing the rest from reference TRBV2 and TRBJ1-5, the complete variable domain is EPEVTQTPSHQVTQMGQEVILRCVPISNHLYFYWYRQILGQKVEFLVSFYNNEISEKSEIFDDQFSVERPDGSNFTLKIRSTKLEDSAMYFCASSENRGGPQHFGDGTRLSIL.

The sample holds a few counts of this clone. The chain combines TRBV10-1 with TRBJ2-1, with TRBD1 matching over 12 bases. The germline gives CDR1 WNHNN, CDR2 SYGVQD (reference sequence). J gave up 8 bases and V 2 bases, and 7 bases lay outside the gene matches. There are 16 residues in the CDR3. CDR3 sequence (DNA): TGCGCCAGCAGTGAGGGTACGGGACAGGGGGCCGATGAGCAGTTCTTC. It is translated as CASSEGTGQGADEQFF.

The rearrangement links TRBV4-1 to TRBJ2-5; D not certain. The DNA matches TRBJ2-4 better at its end, which makes the J call doubtful. The CDR3 is made up of 14 amino acids. From germline, CDR1 is MGHRA and CDR2 YSYEKL. Here the CDR3 DNA reads TGCGCCAGCAGCCAAGCCTCTCCCCGGGACATTCAGTACTTC. This codes for CASSQASPRDIQYF.

The chain carries TRBV5-1 and TRBJ1-1, with D possibly matching TRBD1 (5 bases). CDR1 is SGHRS, CDR2 YFSETQ, per germline. Deletions cut 0 bases from V and 7 bases from J, with 16 bases between. The CDR3 length is 15 residues. CDR3 residues: CASSLVRGKGNEAFF. The CDR3 region has the DNA TGCGCCAGCAGCTTGGTAAGGGGAAAGGGAAATGAAGCTTTCTTT.

The chain couples TRBV5-1 to TRBJ1-1; no firm D call. V lost 2 bases and J lost 7, with 9 bases in between. The CDR3 loop spans 12 amino acids. CDR1 SGHRS and CDR2 YFSETQ come from the germline V gene. CDR3 sequence: CASSLPGFEAFF. CDR3 nucleotides: TGCGCCAGCAGCTTACCCGGTTTTGAAGCTTTCTTT.

DNA of the CDR3: TGCGCCAGCAGCCAAGCGCAGGGGGCGAGATTGGCTAATGAAAAACTGTTTTTT. This encodes CASSQAQGARLANEKLFF. The J gene is TRBJ1-4, the V gene TRBV4-1; 8 positions agree with TRBD1. The CDR3 length is 18 residues. Per germline, CDR1 MGHRA and CDR2 YSYEKL. Losses at the gene ends were 1 base for V and 3 bases for J; bases not matched to a gene: 10.

V gene TRBV28 combines with J gene TRBJ2-7; no clear D. CDR3 length: 13 amino acids. The V end was cut by 7 bases, the J end by 3 bases, with 13 bases between. Germline CDR1 and CDR2: MDHEN and SYDVKM. In DNA form, the CDR3 reads TGTGCCAGCAAATTGGCAGGTAGCTACGAGCAGTACTTC. This translates into CASKLAGSYEQYF.

The CDR3 region has the DNA TGCAGCGTTGAGTCGGCAGGGGAAGAGACCCAGTACTTC. Translating gives CSVESAGEETQYF. The chain uses TRBV29-1 and TRBJ2-5, with a tentative D call TRBD1 (6 bases). CDR1 and CDR2 (germline): SQVTM, ANQGSEA. Deletions cut 3 bases from V and 3 bases from J, with 11 bases between. The CDR3 runs 13 residues.

The V and J genes are TRBV9 and TRBJ1-1; possible D gene TRBD1, 5 bases. The V and J ends lost 6 bases and 5 bases respectively, with 14 bases between them. The CDR3 runs to 13 residues. The germline CDR1 and CDR2 sequences are SGDLS and YYNGEE. CDR3: CASTNGGGTEAFF. The CDR3 bases are TGTGCCAGCACCAACGGGGGTGGAACTGAAGCTTTCTTT. Based on the CDR3 plus reference TRBV9 and TRBJ1-1, the full variable domain is DSGVTQTPKHLITATGQRVTLRCSPRSGDLSVYWYQQSLDQGLQFLIQYYNGEERAKGNILERFSAQQFPDLHSELNLSSLELGDSALYFCASTNGGGTEAFFGQGTRLTVV.

The chain has TRBV5-4 and TRBJ2-4; TRBD2 is a possible D gene (6 bases). With 0 bases removed from V and 1 base from J, the gap between germline ends came to 11 bases. There are 16 residues in the CDR3. Germline values: CDR1 SGHNT, CDR2 YYREEE (reference sequence). In DNA form, the CDR3 reads TGTGCCAGCAGCTTGGTCGGGAGCGAGGCCAAAAACATTCAGTACTTC. Translating it yields CASSLVGSEAKNIQYF.

This chain links TRBV10-3 with TRBJ2-1; 11 positions match TRBD1. The CDR3 consists of 15 residues. CDR1 ENHRY and CDR2 SYGVKD come from the germline V gene. The ends lost 3 bases at V and 7 bases at J; junction bases unmatched: 5. CDR3 in amino acids: CAISEGQGAWNEQFF. The CDR3 coding sequence is TGTGCCATCAGTGAAGGACAGGGGGCTTGGAATGAGCAGTTCTTC.

This rearrangement joins TRBV6-6 to TRBJ1-2, with a tentative D call TRBD1 (5 bases). The CDR3 extends over 13 amino acids. V was shortened by 5 bases and J by 4 bases, with 11 bases between the two germline ends. Germline V gene data show CDR1 as MNHNY and CDR2 as SVGAGI (reference sequence). The chain's CDR3 is CASSTGGAYGYTF. The CDR3 DNA is TGTGCCAGCAGTACGGGGGGAGCCTATGGCTACACCTTC.

This sequence joins TRBV5-5 and TRBJ2-1, with 9 bases that match TRBD1. V was clipped by 2 bases and J by 6 bases; unmatched bases: 6. Germline V gene lookup returns CDR1 SGHKS and CDR2 YYEKEE (reference sequence). The CDR3 sequence is 15 residues long. The CDR3 is CASSFGGQGGNEQFF. Written as DNA, the CDR3 is TGTGCCAGCAGCTTCGGGGGACAGGGAGGCAATGAGCAGTTCTTC.

This chain connects TRBV9 to TRBJ2-6; D uncertain. The germline V gene encodes CDR1 SGDLS and CDR2 YYNGEE. This CDR3 is 16 amino acids long. Between the trimmed V and J ends, which lost 0 bases and 0 bases, there was a span of 7 bases. CDR3 coding DNA: TGTGCCAGCAGCGTAGTACAGACCTCTGGGGCCAACGTCCTGACTTTC. Its translation: CASSVVQTSGANVLTF.

The chain combines TRBV5-1 with TRBJ2-3; TRBD2 aligns across 13 bases. The germline V gene has CDR1 SGHRS and CDR2 YFSETQ. The J segment lost 5 bases and the V segment lost 0 bases, leaving 3 bases of the junction unmatched. The CDR3 is 16 amino acids. The CDR3 DNA reads as TGCGCCAGCAGCTTGGAACTAGCGGGGGGGCAAGATACGCAGTATTTT. Its protein product is CASSLELAGGQDTQYF.

This sequence joins TRBV6-1 and TRBJ2-2, with 9 bases identical to TRBD1. CDR3 size: 14 residues. V was clipped by 6 bases and J by 3 bases; unmatched bases: 2. The germline V gene has CDR1 MNHNS and CDR2 SASEGT. CDR3 sequence: CASRWTGDTGELFF. CDR3 bases: TGTGCCAGCAGATGGACAGGGGACACCGGGGAGCTGTTTTTT.

This chain uses TRBV7-8 with TRBJ2-5; 7 nucleotides agree with TRBD2. V shed 1 base, J shed 2 bases, and the junction held 4 bases outside the gene matches. CDR3 size: 15 residues. The V gene's germline CDR1 is SGHVS and CDR2 FQNEAQ. The CDR3 region is CASSLGRRGQETQYF. CDR3 DNA sequence: TGTGCCAGCAGCTTAGGGCGGCGGGGGCAAGAGACCCAGTACTTC.

This chain links TRBV19 with TRBJ2-3; 10 bases map to TRBD2. CDR1 is LNHDA and CDR2 is SQIVND in the germline V gene (reference sequence). This CDR3 is 16 amino acids long. V was pared by 4 bases and J by 1 base, with 5 bases of the junction left unmatched. The CDR3 DNA reads as TGTGCCAGTAGTACCCTACTAGCGGGGCGCACAGATACGCAGTATTTT. Amino acids: CASSTLLAGRTDTQYF.

This sequence joins TRBV9 and TRBJ1-5, with a tentative D call TRBD1 (5 bases). Between the trimmed V and J ends, which lost 3 bases and 0 bases, there was a span of 13 bases. Germline CDR1 reads SGDLS; CDR2 reads YYNGEE. The CDR3 spans 16 residues. The CDR3 reads CASSGGGVISNQPQHF. CDR3 sequence (DNA): TGTGCCAGCAGCGGGGGCGGGGTGATTAGCAATCAGCCCCAGCATTTT.

V usage is TRBV28 and J usage is TRBJ1-5; 7 positions agree with TRBD1. The CDR3 contains 14 residues. The J segment lost 3 bases and the V segment lost 5 bases, leaving 4 bases of the junction unmatched. Germline lookup yields CDR1 MDHEN and CDR2 SYDVKM. As DNA, the CDR3 is TGTGCCAGCAGTAGGGACAGCAACAATCAGCCCCAGCATTTT. Amino acid sequence: CASSRDSNNQPQHF.

The J gene is TRBJ2-7, the V gene TRBV18; TRBD1 aligns across 9 bases. Germline values: CDR1 KGHSH, CDR2 LQKENI. The CDR3 totals 17 residues. The V and J ends lost 1 base and 2 bases, in that order; junction bases with no gene match: 9. The CDR3 coding sequence is TGTGCCAGCTCACCACTTCCCGGGACAGGGACTCCCTACGAGCAGTACTTC. It is translated as CASSPLPGTGTPYEQYF.